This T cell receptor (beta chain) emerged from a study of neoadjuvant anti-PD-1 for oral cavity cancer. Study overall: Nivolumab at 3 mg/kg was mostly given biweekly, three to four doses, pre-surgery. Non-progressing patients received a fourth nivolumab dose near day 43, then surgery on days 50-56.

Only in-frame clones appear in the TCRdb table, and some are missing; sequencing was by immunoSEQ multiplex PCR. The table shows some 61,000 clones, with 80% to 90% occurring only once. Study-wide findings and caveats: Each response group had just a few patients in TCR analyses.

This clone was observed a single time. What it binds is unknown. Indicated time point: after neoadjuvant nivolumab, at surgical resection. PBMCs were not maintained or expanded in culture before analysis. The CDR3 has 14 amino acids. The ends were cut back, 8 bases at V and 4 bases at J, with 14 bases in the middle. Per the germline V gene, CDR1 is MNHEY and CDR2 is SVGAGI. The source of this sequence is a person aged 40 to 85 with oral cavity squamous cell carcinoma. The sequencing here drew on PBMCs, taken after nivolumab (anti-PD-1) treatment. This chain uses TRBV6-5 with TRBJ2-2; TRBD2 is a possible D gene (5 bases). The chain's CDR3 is CASGGRSSTGELFF. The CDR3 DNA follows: TGTGCCAGCGGAGGACGGTCGAGCACCGGGGAGCTGTTTTTT.